The 5 T cell receptor beta chains presented below share a single source sample, sequenced in a study of cytomegalovirus exposure and HLA in healthy donors. With 60 Vbeta and 13 Jbeta primers, the PCR was carried out. The table came from immunoSEQ multiplex PCR; TCRdb's copy has only in-frame clones and leaves some out. The table lists over 50,000 clones, around 87% of them singletons, with roughly 1.4% in the top ten. The sequenced sample was PBMCs. These receptors originate from a man aged 18 to 35 in good health and CMV-seronegative.

The J gene is TRBJ1-4, the V gene TRBV11-2; 9 positions agree with TRBD1. J lost 7 bases, V lost 7 bases, and 7 bases had no gene match. The CDR3 sequence is 14 residues long. Germline V gene sequence: CDR1 SGHAT, CDR2 FQNNGV. The CDR3 region is CASTRTGVVEKLFF. In DNA form, the CDR3 reads TGTGCCAGCACCAGGACAGGGGTAGTTGAAAAACTGTTTTTT.

The chain recombines TRBV5-5 with TRBJ2-2; 8 bases line up with TRBD1. CDR3 length: 14 amino acids. Germline V lookup: CDR1 SGHKS, CDR2 YYEKEE (reference sequence). After removal of 4 bases from V and 5 bases from J, the junction contained 4 bases not matched to a gene. The CDR3 DNA sequence: TGTGCCAGCAGCCCCCGACAGGGGACCGGGGAGCTGTTTTTT. Protein: CASSPRQGTGELFF.

The gene calls are TRBV7-6 and TRBJ1-1; D gene ambiguous. V lost 8 bases and J 0 bases, leaving 10 bases between the germline ends. Germline-derived CDR1 and CDR2 are SGHVS and FNYEAQ. This CDR3 region has 13 residues. The CDR3 nucleotides are TGTGCCAGCCAACTAGAAGTGAACACTGAAGCTTTCTTT. This encodes CASQLEVNTEAFF.

The chain recombines TRBV6-6 with TRBJ1-5; 7 bases map to TRBD1. Germline loops: CDR1 MNHNY, CDR2 SVGAGI (reference sequence). V lost 6 bases and J lost 5; bases outside the gene matches: 7. This CDR3 is built from 14 residues. CDR3 sequence: CASSPDRVDQPQHF. CDR3 DNA sequence: TGTGCCAGCAGCCCCGACAGGGTTGATCAGCCCCAGCATTTT.

The V and J genes are TRBV4-1 and TRBJ2-7; 9 nucleotides match TRBD1. Per germline, CDR1 MGHRA and CDR2 YSYEKL. With V trimmed by 4 bases and J by 6 bases, 4 bases remained unmatched. The CDR3 runs to 13 residues. The CDR3 nucleotides are TGCGCCAGCAGCCGGGACAGGGAAGCCGAGCAGTACTTC. This sequence encodes CASSRDREAEQYF.